Each of the 4 T cell receptor beta chains below was sequenced from the same sample in a study of blood T cell repertoires in COVID-19. Assay used: immunoSEQ multiplex PCR; TCRdb lists only in-frame clones, some missing. The sample has some 230,000 clones; around 85% are singletons. Sequences were obtained from PBMCs or T cells enriched from blood (not recorded which). Source of these receptors: a middle-aged woman with acute COVID-19.

The chain has TRBV4-3 and TRBJ2-7, with TRBD1 as a possible D gene (6 bases). Trimming pared 1 base from V and 6 bases from J, leaving 10 bases between. From germline, CDR1 is LGHNA and CDR2 YSLEER. The CDR3 spans 13 residues. The CDR3: CASSQGTGSEQYF. The CDR3 DNA reads TGCGCCAGCAGCCAAGGCACAGGGAGCGAGCAGTACTTC.

The chain recombines TRBV13 with TRBJ1-4; D is ambiguous. Germline CDR1 reads PRHDT; CDR2 reads FYEKMQ (reference sequence). CDR3 size: 16 residues. Trimming cost V 4 bases and J 4 bases, with 16 bases left between them. CDR3 sequence (DNA): TGTGCCAGCAGCTCGACTATTTCAGGCAATAATGAAAAACTGTTTTTT. It encodes CASSSTISGNNEKLFF.

This chain connects TRBV20-1 to TRBJ2-7; 11 positions match TRBD2. CDR3 size: 14 residues. Germline loops: CDR1 DFQATT, CDR2 SNEGSKA (reference sequence). J lost 11 bases, V lost 3 bases, and 12 bases had no gene match. CDR3 bases: TGCAGTGCTAGTAGGACTAGCGGGTCCCAAAGGGAGTACTTC. This codes for CSASRTSGSQREYF.

This clone was detected only a few times. V gene TRBV7-2 combines with J gene TRBJ1-3; 10 nucleotides match TRBD1. Germline assignment: CDR1 SGHTA and CDR2 FQGNSA. The V and J ends lost 3 bases and 3 bases, in that order; junction bases with no gene match: 5. The CDR3 has 16 residues. The CDR3 nucleotides are TGTGCCAGCAGCTTTCGACAGGGGGCCGATGGAAACACCATATATTTT. This translates into CASSFRQGADGNTIYF.